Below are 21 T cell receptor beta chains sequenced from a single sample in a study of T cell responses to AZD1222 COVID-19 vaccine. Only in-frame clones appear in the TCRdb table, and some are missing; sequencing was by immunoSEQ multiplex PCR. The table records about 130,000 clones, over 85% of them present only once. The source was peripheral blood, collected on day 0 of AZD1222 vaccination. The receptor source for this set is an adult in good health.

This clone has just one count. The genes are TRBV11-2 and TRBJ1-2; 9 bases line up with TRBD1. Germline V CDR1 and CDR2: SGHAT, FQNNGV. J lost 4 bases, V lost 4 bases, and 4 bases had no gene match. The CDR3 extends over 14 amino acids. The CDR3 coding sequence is TGTGCCAGCAGCTCTGGACAGGGGTCCTATGGCTACACCTTC. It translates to CASSSGQGSYGYTF.

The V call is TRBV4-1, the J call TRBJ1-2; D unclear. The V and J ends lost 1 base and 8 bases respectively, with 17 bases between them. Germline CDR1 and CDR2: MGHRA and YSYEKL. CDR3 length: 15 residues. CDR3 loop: CASSQGFHRSHGYTF. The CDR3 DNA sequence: TGCGCCAGCAGCCAAGGATTCCACCGGTCTCACGGCTACACCTTC.

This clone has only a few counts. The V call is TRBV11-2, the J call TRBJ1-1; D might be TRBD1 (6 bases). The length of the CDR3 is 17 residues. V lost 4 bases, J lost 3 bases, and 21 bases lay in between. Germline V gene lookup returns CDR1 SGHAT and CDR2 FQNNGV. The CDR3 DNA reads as TGTGCCAGCAGCTCACTAAGACAGGCCAGGGTCCACACTGAAGCTTTCTTT. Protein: CASSSLRQARVHTEAFF.

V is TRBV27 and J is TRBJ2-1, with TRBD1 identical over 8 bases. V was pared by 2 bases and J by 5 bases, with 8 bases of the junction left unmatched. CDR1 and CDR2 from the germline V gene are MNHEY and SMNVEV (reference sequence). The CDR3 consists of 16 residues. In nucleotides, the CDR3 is TGTGCCAGCAGTTTAAATTTTCAGGGGGCCGACAATGAGCAGTTCTTC. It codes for CASSLNFQGADNEQFF.

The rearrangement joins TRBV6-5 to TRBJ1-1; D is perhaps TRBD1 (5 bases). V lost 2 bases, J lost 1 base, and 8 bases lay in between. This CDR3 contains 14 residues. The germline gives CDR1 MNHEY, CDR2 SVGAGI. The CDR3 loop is CASSYLTGNTEAFF. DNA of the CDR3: TGTGCCAGCAGTTACCTCACAGGGAACACTGAAGCTTTCTTT.

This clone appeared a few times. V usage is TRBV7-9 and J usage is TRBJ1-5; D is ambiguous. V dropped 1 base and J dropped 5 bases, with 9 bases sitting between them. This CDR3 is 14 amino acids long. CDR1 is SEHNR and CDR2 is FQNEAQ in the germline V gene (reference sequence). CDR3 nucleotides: TGTGCCAGCAGCTTAGGGGCAGGACATCAGCCCCAGCATTTT. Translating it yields CASSLGAGHQPQHF.

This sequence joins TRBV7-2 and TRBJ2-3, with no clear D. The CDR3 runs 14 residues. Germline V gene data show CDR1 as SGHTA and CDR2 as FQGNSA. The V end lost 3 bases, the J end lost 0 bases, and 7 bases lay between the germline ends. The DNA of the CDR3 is TGTGCCAGCAGCTTGCGGCGGAGCACAGATACGCAGTATTTT. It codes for CASSLRRSTDTQYF.

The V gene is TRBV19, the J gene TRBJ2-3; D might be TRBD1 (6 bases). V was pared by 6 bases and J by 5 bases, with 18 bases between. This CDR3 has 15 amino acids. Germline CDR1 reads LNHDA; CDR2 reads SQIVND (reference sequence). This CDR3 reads CASRGHHQGGDTQYF. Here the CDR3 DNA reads TGTGCCAGTAGGGGCCATCATCAAGGGGGAGATACGCAGTATTTT.

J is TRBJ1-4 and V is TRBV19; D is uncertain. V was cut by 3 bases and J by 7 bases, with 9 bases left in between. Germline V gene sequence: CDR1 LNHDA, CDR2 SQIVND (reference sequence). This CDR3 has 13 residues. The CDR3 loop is CASSIRESEKLFF. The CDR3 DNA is TGTGCCAGTAGTATTAGGGAGAGTGAAAAACTGTTTTTT.

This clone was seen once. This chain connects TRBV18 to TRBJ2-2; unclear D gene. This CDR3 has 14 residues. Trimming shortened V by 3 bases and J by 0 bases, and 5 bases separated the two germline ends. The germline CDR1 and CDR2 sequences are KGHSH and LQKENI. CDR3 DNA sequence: TGTGCCAGCTCACCCTCAACGAACACCGGGGAGCTGTTTTTT. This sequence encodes CASSPSTNTGELFF. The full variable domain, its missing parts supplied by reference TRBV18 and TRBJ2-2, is NAGVMQNPRHLVRRRGQEARLRCSPMKGHSHVYWYRQLPEEGLKFMVYLQKENIIDESGMPKERFSAEFPKEGPSILRIQQVVRGDSAAYFCASSPSTNTGELFFGEGSRLTVL.

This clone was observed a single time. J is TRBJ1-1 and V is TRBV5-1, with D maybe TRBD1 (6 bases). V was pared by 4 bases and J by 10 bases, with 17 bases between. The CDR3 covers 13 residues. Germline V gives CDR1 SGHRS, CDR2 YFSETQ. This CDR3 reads CASSPDRPGGAFF. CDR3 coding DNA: TGCGCCAGCAGCCCAGACAGGCCTGGGGGAGCTTTCTTT.

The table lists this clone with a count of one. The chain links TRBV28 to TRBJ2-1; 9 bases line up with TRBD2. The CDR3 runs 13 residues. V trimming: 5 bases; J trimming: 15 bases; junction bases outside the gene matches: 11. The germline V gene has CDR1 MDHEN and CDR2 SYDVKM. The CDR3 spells CASSPPAGGKGFF. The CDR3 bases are TGTGCCAGCAGTCCTCCCGCGGGGGGGAAAGGGTTCTTC.

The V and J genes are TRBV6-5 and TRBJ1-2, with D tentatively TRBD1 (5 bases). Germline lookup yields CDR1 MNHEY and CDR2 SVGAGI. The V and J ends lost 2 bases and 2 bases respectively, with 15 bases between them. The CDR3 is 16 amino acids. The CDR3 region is CASSYSSGTKNYGYTF. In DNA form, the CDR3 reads TGTGCCAGCAGTTACAGTTCTGGGACCAAAAACTATGGCTACACCTTC.

In DNA form, the CDR3 reads TGCGCCAGCAGCTTGGATGACAGTGGGCAGTACTTC. Protein: CASSLDDSGQYF. The chain joins TRBV5-1 to TRBJ2-7, with a weak D call TRBD1 (5 bases). CDR1 and CDR2 (germline): SGHRS, YFSETQ. Trimming left V 0 bases short and J 9 bases short, with 10 bases between. The CDR3 is made up of 12 amino acids.

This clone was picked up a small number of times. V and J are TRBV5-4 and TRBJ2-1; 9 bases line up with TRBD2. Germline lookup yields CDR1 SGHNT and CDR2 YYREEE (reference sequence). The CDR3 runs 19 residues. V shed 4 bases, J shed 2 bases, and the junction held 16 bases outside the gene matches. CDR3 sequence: CASSPMGGGGAQAYNEQFF. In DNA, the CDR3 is TGTGCCAGCAGCCCCATGGGAGGCGGGGGGGCTCAGGCCTACAATGAGCAGTTCTTC.

In nucleotides, the CDR3 is TGTGCCAGCAGTGAAAGGCCAGCGGGGTTAGTAGGTGAGCAGTTCTTC. Its protein product is CASSERPAGLVGEQFF. The gene calls are TRBV6-1 and TRBJ2-1; 7 nucleotides match TRBD2. V was clipped by 2 bases and J by 9 bases; unmatched bases: 13. Per the germline V gene, CDR1 is MNHNS and CDR2 is SASEGT. The CDR3 is made up of 16 amino acids.

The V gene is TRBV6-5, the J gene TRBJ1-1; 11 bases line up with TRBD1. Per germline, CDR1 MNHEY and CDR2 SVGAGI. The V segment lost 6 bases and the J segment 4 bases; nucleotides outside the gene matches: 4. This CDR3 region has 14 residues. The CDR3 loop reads CASRGQGEGTEAFF. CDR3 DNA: TGTGCCAGCAGGGGACAGGGGGAGGGCACTGAAGCTTTCTTT.

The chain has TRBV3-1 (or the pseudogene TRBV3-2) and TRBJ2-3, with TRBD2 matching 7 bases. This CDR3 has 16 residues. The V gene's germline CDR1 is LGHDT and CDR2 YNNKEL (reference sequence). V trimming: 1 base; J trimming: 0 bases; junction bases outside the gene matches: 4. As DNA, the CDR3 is TGTGCCAGCAGCCAAGTGCGAGCGGGGAGCACAGATACGCAGTATTTT. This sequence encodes CASSQVRAGSTDTQYF.

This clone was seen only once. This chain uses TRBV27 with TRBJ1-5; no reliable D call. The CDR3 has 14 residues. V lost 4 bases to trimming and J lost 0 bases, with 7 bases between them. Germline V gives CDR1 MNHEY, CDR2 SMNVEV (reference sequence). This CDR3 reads CASSYGDSNQPQHF. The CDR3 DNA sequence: TGTGCCAGCAGTTACGGGGATAGCAATCAGCCCCAGCATTTT.

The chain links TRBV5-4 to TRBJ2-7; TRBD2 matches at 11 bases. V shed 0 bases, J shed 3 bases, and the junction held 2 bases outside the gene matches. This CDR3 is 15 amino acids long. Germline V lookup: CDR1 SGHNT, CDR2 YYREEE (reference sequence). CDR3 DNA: TGTGCCAGCAGCTTGGGGACTAGCGGGCTCTACGAGCAGTACTTC. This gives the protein CASSLGTSGLYEQYF. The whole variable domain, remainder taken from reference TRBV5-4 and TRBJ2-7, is ETGVTQSPTHLIKTRGQQVTLRCSSQSGHNTVSWYQQALGQGPQFIFQYYREEENGRGNFPPRFSGLQFPNYSSELNVNALELDDSALYLCASSLGTSGLYEQYFGPGTRLTVT.

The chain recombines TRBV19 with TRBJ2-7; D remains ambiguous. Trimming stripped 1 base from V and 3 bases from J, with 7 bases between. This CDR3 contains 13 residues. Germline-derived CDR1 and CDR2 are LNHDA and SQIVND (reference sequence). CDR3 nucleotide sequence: TGTGCCAGTAGTATAGGCGTTTACTACGAGCAGTACTTC. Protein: CASSIGVYYEQYF.